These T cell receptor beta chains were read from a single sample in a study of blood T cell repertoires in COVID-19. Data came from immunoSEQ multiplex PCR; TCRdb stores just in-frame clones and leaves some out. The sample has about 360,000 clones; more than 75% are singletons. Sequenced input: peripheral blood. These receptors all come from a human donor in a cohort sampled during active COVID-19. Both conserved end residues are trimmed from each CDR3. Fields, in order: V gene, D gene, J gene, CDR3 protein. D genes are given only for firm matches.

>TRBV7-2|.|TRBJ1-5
ASSLVDSSNQPQH
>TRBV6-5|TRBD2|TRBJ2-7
ASRLGLAPYEQY
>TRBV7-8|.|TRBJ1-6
ASSARGPNSPLH
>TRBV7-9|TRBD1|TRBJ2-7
ASSQPGTGIYEQY
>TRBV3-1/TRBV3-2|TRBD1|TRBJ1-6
ASSQGGTGRIH
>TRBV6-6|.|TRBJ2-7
ASSWSILHPVYEQY
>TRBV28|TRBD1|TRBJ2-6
ASSLRPPGQAFSGANVLT
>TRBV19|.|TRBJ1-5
ASSTSTEINQPQH
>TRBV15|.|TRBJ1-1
ATSRDPNGMNTEAF
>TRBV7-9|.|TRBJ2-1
ASSLESGVGNEQF
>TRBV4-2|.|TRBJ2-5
ASSQENSRGRAQETQY
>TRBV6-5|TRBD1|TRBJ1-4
ASKGTGPNLGKLF
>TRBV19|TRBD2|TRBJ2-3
ASSKWTSGGLGADTQY
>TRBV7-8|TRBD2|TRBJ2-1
ASSPGGGLSYNEQF
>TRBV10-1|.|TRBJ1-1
ASKRTVNTEAF
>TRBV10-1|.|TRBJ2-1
ASSGDLGAQF
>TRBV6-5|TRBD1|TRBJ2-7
AVGTGVTYEQY
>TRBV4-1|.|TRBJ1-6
ASSQVRVNSPLH
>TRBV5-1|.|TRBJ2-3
ASSLTGADTQY
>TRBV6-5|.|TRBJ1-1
ASRPPLMNTEAF
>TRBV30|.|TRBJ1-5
AWSLGVDQPQH
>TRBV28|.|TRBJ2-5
ASSSFEGNGETQY
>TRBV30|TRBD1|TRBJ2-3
AWSVGQEADTQY
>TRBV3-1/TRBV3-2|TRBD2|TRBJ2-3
ASSQELGGGNTQY
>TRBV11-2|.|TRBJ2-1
ASSLGVTYNEQF
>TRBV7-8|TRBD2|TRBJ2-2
ASSFGLAGLNTGELF
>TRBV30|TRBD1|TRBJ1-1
AWNSGDRMNTEAF
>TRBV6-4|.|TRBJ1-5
AVRAGGSGNQPQH
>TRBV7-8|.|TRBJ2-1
ASSSTRTNYNEQF
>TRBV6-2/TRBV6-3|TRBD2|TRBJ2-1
ASSALAGVVSYNEQF
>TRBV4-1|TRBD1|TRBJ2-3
ASSTDRGTDTQY
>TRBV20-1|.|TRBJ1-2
SASGGYT
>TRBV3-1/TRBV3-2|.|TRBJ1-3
ASSPSRQAGAGNTIY
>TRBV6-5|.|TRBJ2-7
ASGRGGIFEQY
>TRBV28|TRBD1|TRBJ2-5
ASSQGEETQY
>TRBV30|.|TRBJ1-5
AWSVHGGPNQPQH
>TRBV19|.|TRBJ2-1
ASSPTGSSYNEQF
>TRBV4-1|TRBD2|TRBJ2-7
ASSQTAGLV
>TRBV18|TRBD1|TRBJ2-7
ASSPGTGTSYEQY
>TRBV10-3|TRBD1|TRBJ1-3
AIRQGGNTIY
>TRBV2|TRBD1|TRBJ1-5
ASSSTGGNQPQH
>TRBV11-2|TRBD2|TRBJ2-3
ASSPGSSGSDTQY
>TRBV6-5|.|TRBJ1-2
ASNLGGGGYGYT
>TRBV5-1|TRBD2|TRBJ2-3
ASTGGTNTDTQY
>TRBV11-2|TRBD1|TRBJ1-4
ASSFDRVGEKLF
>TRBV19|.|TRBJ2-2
ASNRKGGAYAGELF
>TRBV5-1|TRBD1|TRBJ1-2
ASGRGQESFYNYGYT
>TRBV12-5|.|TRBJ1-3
ASGLVHGGSGNTIY
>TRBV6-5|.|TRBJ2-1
ASTRRGGMNEQF
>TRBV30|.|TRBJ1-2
ARGYQGHYGYT
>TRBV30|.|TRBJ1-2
AWSVGGGYGYT
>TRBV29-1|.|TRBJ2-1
SVGLLVGAQF
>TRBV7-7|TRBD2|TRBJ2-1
ASSLKLAGGPNEQF
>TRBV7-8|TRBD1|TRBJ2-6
ASSHTPDRGTGANVLT
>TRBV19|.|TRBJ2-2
ASRRLDRNTGELF
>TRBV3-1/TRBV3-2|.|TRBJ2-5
ASSHAPTGETQY
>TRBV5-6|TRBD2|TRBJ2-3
ASSLAGGTQY
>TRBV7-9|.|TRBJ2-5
ASSLSLHNQETQY